What follows is one T cell receptor beta chain and its context. Its cognate antigen is unknown. This sample was included in a study of response to subunit inactivated influenza vaccine. MiXCR was run by TCRdb on the RT-PCR reads, yielding one entry per CDR3 protein. This table has hundreds of thousands of distinct CDR3 sequences, roughly 12% appearing once. General study findings and limits: A suggestion made by the authors is that each seasonal influenza vaccination recruits few new T cells.

The CDR3 is 16 amino acids. Germline CDR1 MDHEN, CDR2 SYDVKM. The germline V and J ends were trimmed by 6 bases and 3 bases, with 21 bases remaining between them. This chain joins TRBV28 and TRBJ2-7; tentatively, D is TRBD1 (5 bases). The sample here was PBMCs from blood, taken on the day of vaccination. The receptor's source is a man aged 45 to 65 who received an inactivated influenza vaccine. The CDR3 nucleotides read TGTGCCAGCAGCCTAGGACCAGGGCTTTTAGGCTACGAGCAGTACTTC. It encodes CASSLGPGLLGYEQYF.